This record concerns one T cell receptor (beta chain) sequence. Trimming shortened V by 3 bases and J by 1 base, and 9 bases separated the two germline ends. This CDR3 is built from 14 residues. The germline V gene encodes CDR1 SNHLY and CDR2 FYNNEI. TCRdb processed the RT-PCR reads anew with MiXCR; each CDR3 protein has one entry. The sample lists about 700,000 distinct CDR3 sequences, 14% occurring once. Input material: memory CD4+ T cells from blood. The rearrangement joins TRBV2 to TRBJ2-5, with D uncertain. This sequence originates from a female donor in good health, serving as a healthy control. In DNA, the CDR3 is TGTGCCAGCAGTGAGGTCACCTTCCAAGAGACCCAGTACTTC. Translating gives CASSEVTFQETQYF.